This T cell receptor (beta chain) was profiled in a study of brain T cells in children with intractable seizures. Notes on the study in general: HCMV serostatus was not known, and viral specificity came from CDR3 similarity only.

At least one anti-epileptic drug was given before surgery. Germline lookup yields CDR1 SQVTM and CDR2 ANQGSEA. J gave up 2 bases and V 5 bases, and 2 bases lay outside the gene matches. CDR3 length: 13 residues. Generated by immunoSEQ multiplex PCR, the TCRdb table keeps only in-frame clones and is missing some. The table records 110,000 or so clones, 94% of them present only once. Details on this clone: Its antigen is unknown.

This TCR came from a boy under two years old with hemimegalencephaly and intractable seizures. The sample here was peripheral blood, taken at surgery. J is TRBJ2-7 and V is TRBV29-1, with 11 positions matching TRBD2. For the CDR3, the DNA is TGCAGCGTTAGACTAGCGGGACCCTACGAGCAGTACTTC. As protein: CSVRLAGPYEQYF.